This T cell receptor beta chain derives from a study of persistence of HIV-infected CD4 T cells. In the study overall: Two participants gave one leukapheresis sample; others gave up to about 180 mL blood repeatedly.

The immunoSEQ assay was version 4, run in survey mode. Generated by immunoSEQ multiplex PCR, the TCRdb table keeps only in-frame clones and is missing some. The data hold tens of thousands of clones, with roughly 71% observed a single time. The stimulus was an HIV-1 Gag 15-mer peptide pool, about 1 ug/peptide/mL. CD4+ T cells upregulating both CD40 ligand and CD69 were sorted as responding cells. The CDR3 runs 14 residues. After removal of 0 bases from V and 9 bases from J, the junction contained 5 bases not matched to a gene. Germline-derived CDR1 and CDR2 are ENHRY and SYGVKD. Study observations and caveats: TCR analyses could not target the rare provirus-carrying CMV-responding cells.

In its sample, this clone was seen a few times. What it recognizes is unknown. This rearrangement joins TRBV10-3 to TRBJ1-5, with 7 bases lining up with TRBD1. The sequences come from CD4+ T cells sorted from PBMCs after approximately 18-hour stimulation, collected from a patient who received antiretroviral therapy. The receptor was isolated from an adult man with HIV who was CMV-seropositive. The CDR3 sequence: CAISESGNRGPQHF. CDR3 nucleotides: TGTGCCATCAGTGAGTCGGGAAACAGGGGGCCCCAGCATTTT.